This record concerns one T cell receptor beta chain sequence. The 5'RACE template-switching step produced TCR cDNA and added a universal primer site and UMIs. TCRdb reprocessed the 5' RACE reads with MiXCR, giving one entry per CDR3 protein. The table has 200,000 to 300,000 distinct CDR3 sequences, 13% seen once. These data come from a study of T cells after yellow fever vaccination. The CDR3 totals 11 residues. V lost 2 bases and J lost 7, with 9 bases in between. Germline loops: CDR1 GTSNPN, CDR2 SVGIG (reference sequence). This chain links TRBV30 with TRBJ2-7; no definite D call. Sequencing was performed on CD4+ T cells sorted from PBMCs, taken 45 days after the yellow fever booster vaccination. This clonotype was obtained from a man aged 30 to 45 who received the YFV17D yellow fever vaccine. The CDR3 loop reads CAWSFEGEQYF. The CDR3 DNA reads TGTGCCTGGAGTTTCGAAGGGGAGCAGTACTTC.